The TCR beta chain under discussion was sequenced for a study of cytomegalovirus exposure and HLA in healthy donors. Study-wide findings and caveats: Later, an analysis found that TCR clusters from the first cohort tended to co-occur in the approximately 130 validation repertoires.

The V end was cut by 5 bases, the J end by 0 bases, with 15 bases between. The CDR3 totals 16 residues. Germline CDR1 and CDR2: SGHTA and FQGNSA. Sequencing was performed with immunoSEQ multiplex PCR; in TCRdb, only in-frame clones are kept and a portion is missing. Seen here are some 64,000 clones, 90% to 96% observed once, and the top ten hold more than 0.9%. About this clone itself: The antigen is not known.

V and J are TRBV7-2 and TRBJ2-3; D might be TRBD1 (6 bases). The TCR originated in a woman between 18 and 29 years old in good health and CMV-seronegative. Sequenced: PBMCs. The CDR3 is CASSPAGTLSTDTQYF. CDR3 coding DNA: TGTGCCAGCAGCCCCGCCGGGACACTTAGCACAGATACGCAGTATTTT.